This TCR beta chain was retrieved from a study of T cells in Graves' hyperthyroidism and ophthalmopathy. General study points: Most clonotypes expanded in thyroid above 0.001 were likewise present in blood. A model built on 13 V-J features separated ophthalmopathy from stable hyperthyroidism.

Amplification yielded TCR beta CDR3 regions, with RNA transcripts as the source. Using the HTBI primer set, a first-round RT-PCR was run on the TCR CDR3. TCRdb re-derived calls from the multiplex PCR reads in MiXCR, one entry per CDR3 protein. The table records some 360,000 distinct CDR3 sequences, 15% to 20% of them present only once. This CDR3 comprises 15 residues. With 0 bases removed from V and 0 bases from J, the gap between germline ends came to 9 bases. CDR1 is SGDLS, CDR2 YYNGEE, per germline. This clonotype occurred a few times. What it binds is unknown. The sample consisted of blood. This TCR came from a woman aged 40 to 55 with Graves' ophthalmopathy. This chain connects TRBV9 to TRBJ1-2, with no clear D. CDR3 nucleotides: TGTGCCAGCAGCGTAGACAGCCAGCCTAACTATGGCTACACCTTC. Residues: CASSVDSQPNYGYTF.